Following are 10 T cell receptor beta chains from one sample sequenced in a study of T cell repertoires in cytomegalovirus infection. MiXCR, applied by TCRdb to the reads, yields one record per CDR3 protein. The table includes about 830,000 distinct CDR3 sequences, about 30% detected once. Their antigens are not known. The sequencing here drew on cultured CD8+ T cells from PBMCs, taken from culture after CMV antigen stimulation. Every receptor here comes from a human donor in good health (CMV status not recorded). Some clones in this sample may be carry-over from other donors' samples.

This clonotype has more than one count but fewer than ten. V gene TRBV7-6 combines with J gene TRBJ2-5, with D tentatively TRBD1 (6 bases). This CDR3 has 16 residues. With 2 bases removed from V and 5 bases from J, the gap between germline ends came to 18 bases. The V gene's germline CDR1 is SGHVS and CDR2 FNYEAQ. CDR3 DNA: TGTGCCAGCAGCTTAATCTCGATAGGGCAGGGGGAGACCCAGTACTTC. Translating gives CASSLISIGQGETQYF.

This clonotype was recorded at least ten times. The chain combines TRBV7-9 with TRBJ1-2, with D possibly being TRBD1 (5 bases). The CDR3 covers 13 residues. The V gene's germline CDR1 is SEHNR and CDR2 FQNEAQ (reference sequence). V was clipped by 10 bases and J by 0 bases, with 12 bases between them. The CDR3 loop is CATPTAPNYGYTF. DNA of the CDR3: TGTGCCACGCCGACAGCCCCTAACTATGGCTACACCTTC.

The rearrangement uses TRBV20-1 and TRBJ2-1; D might be TRBD1 or TRBD2, each matching 5 bases. V lost 1 base to trimming and J lost 3 bases, with 19 bases between them. This CDR3 comprises 17 residues. The germline V gene has CDR1 DFQATT and CDR2 SNEGSKA (reference sequence). The CDR3 DNA follows: TGCAGTGCTAGAGTTTTTATCGGGACGGAGGACTACAATGAGCAGTTCTTC. Translating it yields CSARVFIGTEDYNEQFF.

This clonotype appeared a few times. The rearrangement links TRBV5-4 to TRBJ2-1, with a tentative D call TRBD1 (5 bases). V lost 2 bases and J 0 bases, leaving 6 bases between the germline ends. Germline V gene data show CDR1 as SGHNT and CDR2 as YYREEE (reference sequence). CDR3 length equals 14 residues. This chain's CDR3 is CASSFGASYNEQFF. In DNA form, the CDR3 reads TGTGCCAGCAGCTTTGGGGCCTCCTACAATGAGCAGTTCTTC.

This clonotype was recorded a few times. The chain couples TRBV6-1 to TRBJ2-1; D is unclear. CDR1 MNHNS and CDR2 SASEGT come from the germline V gene. The CDR3 length is 13 residues. Trimming shortened V by 3 bases and J by 3 bases, and 6 bases separated the two germline ends. DNA for the CDR3: TGTGCCAGCAGTGATTTTAGCTACAATGAGCAGTTCTTC. Protein product: CASSDFSYNEQFF.

This clonotype was detected many times. The CDR3 sequence: CASSPTGGEQYF. The CDR3 coding sequence is TGTGCCAGCAGCCCGACAGGGGGCGAGCAGTACTTC. This chain joins TRBV14 and TRBJ2-7; 9 bases match TRBD1. V lost 4 bases, J lost 6 bases, and 1 base stayed unmatched. There are 12 residues in the CDR3. Germline-derived CDR1 and CDR2 are SGHDN and FVKESK.

The chain carries TRBV20-1 and TRBJ1-6, with D hard to call. Trimming pared 5 bases from V and 6 bases from J, leaving 8 bases between. The CDR3 length is 12 residues. Germline CDR1 is DFQATT and CDR2 is SNEGSKA (reference sequence). The CDR3 region has the DNA TGCAGTGCTGACGGATCTAATTCACCCCTCCACTTT. It encodes CSADGSNSPLHF.

This clonotype was seen only a few times. The CDR3 bases are TGTGCCAGCAGTGACACAGGGTGGGTTGAGACCCAGTACTTC. Translating it yields CASSDTGWVETQYF. J is TRBJ2-5 and V is TRBV6-2 or TRBV6-3; a possible D gene is TRBD1 (6 bases). V lost 5 bases to trimming and J lost 5 bases, with 15 bases between them. This CDR3 contains 14 residues. Germline-derived CDR1 and CDR2 are MNHEY and SVGEGT.

V usage is TRBV29-1 and J usage is TRBJ1-1; TRBD1 matches at 11 bases. CDR3 length equals 16 residues. From germline, CDR1 is SQVTM and CDR2 ANQGSEA. The ends lost 5 bases at V and 0 bases at J; junction bases unmatched: 8. CDR3 DNA sequence: TGCAGCGTTCATTCCCGGACAGGGGGCTTGAACACTGAAGCTTTCTTT. It encodes CSVHSRTGGLNTEAFF.

This clonotype showed up just a few times. This chain uses TRBV10-3 with TRBJ2-7, with D possibly being TRBD1 (6 bases). This CDR3 region has 16 residues. In germline, CDR1 is ENHRY, CDR2 SYGVKD. Trimming stripped 0 bases from V and 0 bases from J, with 12 bases between. The CDR3 DNA reads as TGTGCCATCAGTGAGTCGGTGGCGGACAGCTCCTACGAGCAGTACTTC. It codes for CAISESVADSSYEQYF.